These 11 T cell receptor beta chains came from one sample sequenced in a study of regulatory T cells in long-lasting Graves disease. Time point noted: persistent/refractory GD, antithyroid drugs over 5 years with positive TRAb. Following extraction of RNA from PBMCs, that RNA was used to make the TCR library. Library construction for TCR beta used iRepertoire HTBI primers and Arm-PCR of CDR3 regions. MiXCR was run by TCRdb on the multiplex PCR reads, yielding one entry per CDR3 protein. The sample lists around 510,000 distinct CDR3 sequences, 20% to 25% occurring once. The input for sequencing was peripheral blood mononuclear cells (PBMCs), taken when the disease was refractory, from a patient treated with antithyroid drugs. Receptors originate from a female donor with Graves disease.

This clonotype has only a few counts. This rearrangement joins TRBV7-9 to TRBJ1-6, with a weak D call TRBD1 (6 bases). V shed 8 bases and J shed 10 bases, with 15 bases lying between them. Looked up from germline, CDR1 is SEHNR and CDR2 is FQNEAQ (reference sequence). This CDR3 region has 13 residues. The CDR3 spells CASSGQTGSPLHF. The CDR3 region has the DNA TGTGCCAGCTCCGGACAGACGGGCTCACCCCTCCACTTT.

This chain connects TRBV6-1 to TRBJ2-7; D might be TRBD2 (5 bases). The V end lost 7 bases, the J end lost 5 bases, and 15 bases lay between the germline ends. Germline CDR1 reads MNHNS; CDR2 reads SASEGT. The CDR3 covers 13 residues. The CDR3 sequence: CASKSGTQNEQYF. Here the CDR3 DNA reads TGTGCCAGCAAGAGCGGCACTCAAAACGAGCAGTACTTC.

Turning to this clonotype: This may be a read error: a much more frequent sequence differs by one nucleotide. This chain joins TRBV6-1 and TRBJ2-7; D is perhaps TRBD1 (6 bases). The V end was cut by 7 bases, the J end by 1 base, with 17 bases between. Germline CDR1 is MNHNS and CDR2 is SASEGT. CDR3 length equals 15 residues. CDR3: CASTSPRTESYEQYF. CDR3 bases: TGTGCCAGCACCAGTCCTCGGACAGAGTCCTACGAGCAGTACTTC.

V is TRBV20-1 and J is TRBJ2-7, with a possible D match to TRBD1 (7 bases). Germline CDR1 reads DFQATT; CDR2 reads SNEGSKA (reference sequence). Trimming removed 4 bases at V and 5 bases at J, with 18 bases between. The CDR3 has 14 amino acids. The CDR3 reads CSATGGNAKNEQYF. CDR3 nucleotide sequence: TGCAGTGCTACAGGGGGGAATGCGAAAAACGAGCAGTACTTC.

This clonotype came up a few times. J is TRBJ2-2 and V is TRBV7-2; 12 bases map to TRBD2. The CDR3 sequence is 17 residues long. V gave up 5 bases and J gave up 6 bases; unmatched junction bases: 10. Germline V gene lookup returns CDR1 SGHTA and CDR2 FQGNSA. CDR3 nucleotide sequence: TGTGCCAGCAGCCCACCCGGACTAGCGGGGTTTGCCGGGGAGCTGTTTTTT. It encodes CASSPPGLAGFAGELFF. The variable domain in full, completed from reference TRBV7-2 and TRBJ2-2, reads GAGVSQSPSNKVTEKGKDVELRCDPISGHTALYWYRQSLGQGLEFLIYFQGNSAPDKSGLPSDRFSAERTGGSVSTLTIQRTQQEDSAVYLCASSPPGLAGFAGELFFGEGSRLTVL.

This clonotype came up a few times. The chain links TRBV29-1 to TRBJ1-1, with D uncertain. The CDR3 covers 10 residues. V was pared by 4 bases and J by 10 bases, with 10 bases between. Germline CDR1 and CDR2: SQVTM and ANQGSEA. The chain's CDR3 is CSVGAESAFF. CDR3 sequence (DNA): TGCAGCGTTGGTGCAGAATCAGCTTTCTTT.

This clonotype was recorded a few times. V usage is TRBV28 and J usage is TRBJ2-7; 8 bases are a match to TRBD2. Germline-derived CDR1 and CDR2 are MDHEN and SYDVKM. The CDR3 loop spans 14 amino acids. Trimming took 2 bases from V and 6 from J; bases not matched to a gene: 6. The CDR3 DNA is TGTGCCAGCAGTTTAGCGGGAGGTCCCCGCGAGCAGTACTTC. As protein: CASSLAGGPREQYF.

The chain carries TRBV27 and TRBJ2-7; 9 bases match TRBD1. V was pared by 7 bases and J by 4 bases, with 5 bases of the junction left unmatched. The germline gives CDR1 MNHEY, CDR2 SMNVEV (reference sequence). This CDR3 has 13 residues. CDR3 protein: CASIGQGRYEQYF. The CDR3 DNA sequence: TGTGCCAGCATCGGACAGGGGAGGTACGAGCAGTACTTC.

This clonotype came up many times. The chain has TRBV11-1 and TRBJ1-1, with D possibly TRBD1 on 5 matching bases. This CDR3 is built from 15 residues. The germline CDR1 and CDR2 sequences are SGHAT and FQDESV (reference sequence). The V end was cut by 5 bases, the J end by 7 bases, with 20 bases between. CDR3 amino acids: CASSPTTGTGNEAFF. The CDR3 region has the DNA TGTGCCAGCAGCCCAACAACCGGGACGGGAAATGAAGCTTTCTTT.

This clonotype came up a few times. The chain combines TRBV6-5 with TRBJ1-2; D gene unclear. The CDR3 contains 15 residues. V was clipped by 2 bases and J by 4 bases, with 14 bases between them. Germline V gene lookup returns CDR1 MNHEY and CDR2 SVGAGI. The CDR3 here is CASSYPRQSTYGYTF. The CDR3 DNA reads TGTGCCAGCAGTTACCCCAGACAAAGCACCTATGGCTACACCTTC.

This clonotype was seen only a few times. The rearrangement uses TRBV20-1 and TRBJ2-7; TRBD2 matches at 13 bases. Losses at the gene ends were 4 bases for V and 9 bases for J; bases not matched to a gene: 12. Germline CDR1 DFQATT, CDR2 SNEGSKA (reference sequence). CDR3 size: 15 residues. The CDR3 DNA reads TGCAGTGCTACGAGCGGGACTAGCGGGACTTCAGCGCAGTACTTC. The encoded protein is CSATSGTSGTSAQYF.